This entry lists 13 T cell receptor beta chains sequenced from one sample in a study of T cells in Graves' hyperthyroidism and ophthalmopathy. RNA transcripts were the template for amplifying TCR beta CDR3 regions. Primed by the HTBI set, a first-round RT-PCR was run on the TCR CDR3. TCRdb reprocessed the multiplex PCR reads via MiXCR and lists one record per CDR3 protein. This table has 450,000 to 550,000 distinct CDR3 sequences, approximately 25% appearing once. Specimen: blood. All receptors come from a woman aged 25-40 years with Graves' ophthalmopathy.

This clonotype was detected only a few times. The rearrangement uses TRBV6-5 and TRBJ2-7; D is undetermined. V dropped 6 bases and J dropped 5 bases, with 14 bases sitting between them. Germline V CDR1 and CDR2: MNHEY, SVGAGI. The length of the CDR3 is 13 residues. The CDR3 nucleotides read TGTGCCAGCAGGTCCTCTTCAGTCCACGAGCAGTACTTC. It specifies CASRSSSVHEQYF.

This clonotype has ten or more counts. The rearrangement joins TRBV19 to TRBJ1-1; D is undetermined. Germline lookup yields CDR1 LNHDA and CDR2 SQIVND (reference sequence). The CDR3 loop spans 15 amino acids. The ends were cut back, 0 bases at V and 5 bases at J, with 13 bases in the middle. The CDR3 loop reads CASSIDHEMRTEAFF. The CDR3 bases are TGTGCCAGTAGTATAGATCATGAGATGCGGACTGAAGCTTTCTTT.

This clonotype was counted a few times. This chain joins TRBV5-4 and TRBJ1-1, with 10 nucleotides matching TRBD1. The CDR3 is 17 residues long. Unmatched junction bases numbered 11, after V lost 0 bases and J lost 6 bases. Per the germline V gene, CDR1 is SGHNT and CDR2 is YYREEE (reference sequence). For the CDR3, the DNA is TGTGCCAGCAGCTTGGGTGACAGGGGGCGCCTAGGCCCTGAAGCTTTCTTT. As protein: CASSLGDRGRLGPEAFF. Variable domain in full (rest from reference TRBV5-4 and TRBJ1-1): ETGVTQSPTHLIKTRGQQVTLRCSSQSGHNTVSWYQQALGQGPQFIFQYYREEENGRGNFPPRFSGLQFPNYSSELNVNALELDDSALYLCASSLGDRGRLGPEAFFGQGTRLTVV.

The table lists this clonotype with many counts. J is TRBJ2-5 and V is TRBV20-1, with TRBD1 as a possible D gene (6 bases). The germline V gene has CDR1 DFQATT and CDR2 SNEGSKA (reference sequence). Trimming removed 1 base from V and 6 bases from J, with 9 bases in between. The CDR3 has 12 residues. CDR3 nucleotide sequence: TGCAGTGCTAGAGTGCAGGGGCAGACCCAGTACTTC. Its protein product is CSARVQGQTQYF.

The chain is built from TRBV10-3 and TRBJ1-2; maybe TRBD1 (6 bases). This CDR3 region has 15 residues. Between the trimmed V and J ends, which lost 0 bases and 7 bases, there was a span of 15 bases. CDR1 ENHRY and CDR2 SYGVKD come from the germline V gene. Written as DNA, the CDR3 is TGTGCCATCAGTGAGTCGATGGGCAGGGGAGGTGGCTACACCTTC. Its protein product is CAISESMGRGGGYTF.

This clonotype was seen many times. V and J are TRBV11-2 and TRBJ2-7; 8 nucleotides line up with TRBD1. J lost 3 bases, V lost 5 bases, and 6 bases had no gene match. Germline CDR1 and CDR2: SGHAT and FQNNGV. The CDR3 runs 14 residues. The CDR3 region is CASSRNDRGYEQYF. CDR3 nucleotides: TGTGCCAGCAGCCGAAACGACAGGGGCTACGAGCAGTACTTC.

This clonotype was found many times. V usage is TRBV15 and J usage is TRBJ1-3; D not resolved. This CDR3 comprises 16 residues. With 0 bases removed from V and 0 bases from J, the gap between germline ends came to 9 bases. CDR1 is LNHNV and CDR2 is YYDKDF in the germline V gene (reference sequence). The CDR3 loop reads CATSRENGISGNTIYF. The CDR3 nucleotides are TGTGCCACCAGCAGAGAAAATGGGATCTCTGGAAACACCATATATTTT.

The genes are TRBV4-2 and TRBJ1-2; perhaps TRBD1 as D (6 bases). The CDR3 consists of 15 residues. Germline V lookup: CDR1 LGHNA, CDR2 YNFKEQ. The germline V and J ends were trimmed by 5 bases and 4 bases, with 17 bases remaining between them. The CDR3, as DNA: TGTGCCAGCAGCGCCCGGAGGGGGGTGGGCTATGGCTACACCTTC. The encoded protein is CASSARRGVGYGYTF.

Note on this clonotype: A much larger clone is a single base away; this may be a read error. No conserved phenylalanine or tryptophan is present at the end of the CDR3, so a read error is the likely explanation. This chain uses TRBV28 with TRBJ2-3; 7 bases align to TRBD1. The CDR3 length is 14 residues. From germline, CDR1 is MDHEN and CDR2 SYDVKM. Germline trimming cut 6 bases from V and 4 bases from J; bases unmatched to any gene: 7. Here the CDR3 DNA reads TGTGCCAGCAGCCGGATAGGGGGCTCAGATACGCAGTATTGT. It encodes CASSRIGGSDTQYC.

Many counts were recorded for this clonotype. The chain couples TRBV9 to TRBJ1-3; TRBD1 aligns across 7 bases. Trimming at V came to 1 base and at J to 4 bases, leaving 5 bases not matched to a gene. This CDR3 has 15 amino acids. CDR1 is SGDLS, CDR2 YYNGEE, per germline. In DNA, the CDR3 is TGTGCCAGCAGCGTAACAGGGGCATCGGGAAACACCATATATTTT. Translation gives CASSVTGASGNTIYF.

Many counts were recorded for this clonotype. V and J are TRBV6-2 or TRBV6-3 and TRBJ2-5; D uncertain. Trimming stripped 6 bases from V and 1 base from J, with 6 bases between. In germline, CDR1 is MNHEY, CDR2 SVGEGT. This CDR3 spans 12 amino acids. The CDR3 spells CASSYTQETQYF. The CDR3, as DNA: TGTGCCAGCAGCTACACCCAAGAGACCCAGTACTTC.

The chain links TRBV12-3 or TRBV12-4 to TRBJ2-7; D remains unclear. V was pared by 8 bases and J by 5 bases, with 19 bases between. The length of the CDR3 is 14 residues. Written as DNA, the CDR3 is TGTGCCAGCCTTCGCCCTGGATCGACCCACGAGCAGTACTTC. Translated: CASLRPGSTHEQYF.

This chain joins TRBV5-5 and TRBJ1-2, with unresolved D. The germline CDR1 and CDR2 sequences are SGHKS and YYEKEE (reference sequence). The germline V and J ends were trimmed by 0 bases and 0 bases, with 12 bases remaining between them. There are 16 residues in the CDR3. CDR3 bases: TGTGCCAGCAGCTTGGATACCGCCCAGCCTAACTATGGCTACACCTTC. It specifies CASSLDTAQPNYGYTF. Full variable domain (outside the CDR3, taken from reference TRBV5-5 and TRBJ1-2): DAGVTQSPTHLIKTRGQQVTLRCSPISGHKSVSWYQQVLGQGPQFIFQYYEKEERGRGNFPDRFSARQFPNYSSELNVNALLLGDSALYLCASSLDTAQPNYGYTFGSGTRLTVV.